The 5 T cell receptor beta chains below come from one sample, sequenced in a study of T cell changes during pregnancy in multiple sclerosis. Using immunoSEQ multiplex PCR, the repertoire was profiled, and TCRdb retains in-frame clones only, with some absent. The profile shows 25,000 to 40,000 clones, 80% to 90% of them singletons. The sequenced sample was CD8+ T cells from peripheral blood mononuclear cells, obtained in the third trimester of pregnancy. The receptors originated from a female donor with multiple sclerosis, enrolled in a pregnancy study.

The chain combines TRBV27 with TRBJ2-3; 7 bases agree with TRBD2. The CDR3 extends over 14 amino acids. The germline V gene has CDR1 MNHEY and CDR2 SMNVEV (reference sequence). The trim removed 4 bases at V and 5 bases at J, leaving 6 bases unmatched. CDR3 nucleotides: TGTGCCAGCAGTTCTCGCGGGAGAGGAGATACGCAGTATTTT. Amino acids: CASSSRGRGDTQYF.

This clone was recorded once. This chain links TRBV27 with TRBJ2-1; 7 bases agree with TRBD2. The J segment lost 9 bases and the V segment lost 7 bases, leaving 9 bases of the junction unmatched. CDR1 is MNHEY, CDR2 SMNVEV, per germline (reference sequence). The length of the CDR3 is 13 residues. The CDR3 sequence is CASKGREYGEQFF. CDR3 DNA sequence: TGTGCCAGCAAAGGGCGGGAGTACGGTGAGCAGTTCTTC.

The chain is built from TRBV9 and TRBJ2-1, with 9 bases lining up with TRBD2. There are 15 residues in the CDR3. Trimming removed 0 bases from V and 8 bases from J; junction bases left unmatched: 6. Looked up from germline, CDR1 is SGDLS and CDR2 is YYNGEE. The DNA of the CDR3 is TGTGCCAGCAGCGTAGGGGCGGGAGGGCCGGATGAGCAGTTCTTC. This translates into CASSVGAGGPDEQFF.

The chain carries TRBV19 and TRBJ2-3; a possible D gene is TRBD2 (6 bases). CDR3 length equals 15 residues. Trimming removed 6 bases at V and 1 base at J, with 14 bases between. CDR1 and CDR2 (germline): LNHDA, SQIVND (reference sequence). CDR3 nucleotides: TGTGCCAGTAGCCTCTTAGCGGCCCGCACAGATACGCAGTATTTT. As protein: CASSLLAARTDTQYF.

CDR3 amino acids: CASSGGGSYEQYF. CDR3 sequence (DNA): TGTGCCAGCTCTGGGGGGGGGAGCTACGAGCAGTACTTC. This chain links TRBV18 with TRBJ2-7, with TRBD2 matching over 7 bases. This CDR3 contains 13 residues. The V gene end was trimmed by 6 bases and the J gene end by 3 bases; junction bases not matched to a gene: 5. CDR1 and CDR2 (germline): KGHSH, LQKENI.